The T cell receptor beta chain described here comes from a study of shared clonotypes between healthy human individuals. Germline values: CDR1 MNHNY, CDR2 SVGAGI (reference sequence). The length of the CDR3 is 16 residues. With V trimmed by 0 bases and J by 3 bases, 7 bases remained unmatched. TCRdb keeps only in-frame clones here, not all; method: immunoSEQ multiplex PCR. The sample carries approximately 350,000 clones, 95% to 97% recorded once. With CCR7-negative CD45RA+ TemRA cells, CD45RO+ cells were combined in CD8 memory. Sequenced sample: memory CD8+ T cells sorted from blood. Subset denoted: CD45RO+ cells pooled with CCR7-negative TemRA cells. The receptor's source is a man aged 25 to 40 in good health. The V call is TRBV6-6, the J call TRBJ2-7; 8 positions agree with TRBD2. The CDR3 DNA sequence: TGTGCCAGCAGTTACTCGATTTCGCTAGCGGGCTACGAGCAGTACTTC. This encodes CASSYSISLAGYEQYF.